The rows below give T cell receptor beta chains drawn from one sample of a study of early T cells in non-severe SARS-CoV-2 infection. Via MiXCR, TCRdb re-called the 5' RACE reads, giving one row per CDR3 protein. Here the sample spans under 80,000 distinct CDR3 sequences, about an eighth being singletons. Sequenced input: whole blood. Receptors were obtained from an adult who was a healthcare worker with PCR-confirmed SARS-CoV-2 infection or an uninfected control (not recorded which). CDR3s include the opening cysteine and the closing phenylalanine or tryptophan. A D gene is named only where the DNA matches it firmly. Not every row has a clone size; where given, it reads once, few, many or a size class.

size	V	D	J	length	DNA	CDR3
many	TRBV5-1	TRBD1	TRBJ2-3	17	TGCGCCAGCAGCTTTGTCGGACAGGGTCCCTTCACAGATACGCAGTATTTT	CASSFVGQGPFTDTQYF
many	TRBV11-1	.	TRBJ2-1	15	TGTGCCAGCAGCTTAGCGGCTAGATATTACAACGAGCAGTTCTTC	CASSLAARYYNEQFF
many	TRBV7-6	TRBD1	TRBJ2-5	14	TGTGCCAGCAAGACAGGGGGCGCTAAACAGACCCAGTACTTC	CASKTGGAKQTQYF
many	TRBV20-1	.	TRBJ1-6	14	TGCAGTGCCCCCCGCGGCATCAGGGATTCACCCCTCCACTTT	CSAPRGIRDSPLHF
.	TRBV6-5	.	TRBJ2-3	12	TGTGCCAGCAGCCCAGCGGGAGATACGCAGTATTTT	CASSPAGDTQYF
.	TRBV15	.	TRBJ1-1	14	TGTGCCACCAGCAGAGATCGAGACTTCCTTGAAGCTTTCTTT	CATSRDRDFLEAFF
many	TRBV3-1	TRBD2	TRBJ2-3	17	TGTGCCAGCAGCCCCACTTTAGGGCGGGGGGGCGATCATACGCAGTATTTT	CASSPTLGRGGDHTQYF
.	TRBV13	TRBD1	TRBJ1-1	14	TGTGCCAGCAGCGGCGGACAGGGGTACACTGAAGCTTTCTTT	CASSGGQGYTEAFF
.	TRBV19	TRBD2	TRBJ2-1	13	TGTGCCACGTCTAGCGGGGGGGCAAATGAGCAGTTCTTC	CATSSGGANEQFF
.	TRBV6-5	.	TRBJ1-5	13	TGTGCCAGCAGGCGACAGTACAATCAGCCCCAGCATTTT	CASRRQYNQPQHF
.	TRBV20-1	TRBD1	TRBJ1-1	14	TGCAGTGCTAGAGAGCAGGGGGCTGGCACTGAAGCTTTCTTT	CSAREQGAGTEAFF